This is a list of T cell receptor beta chains from one sample in a study of neurological immune-mediated disorders. Via MiXCR, TCRdb re-called the 5' RACE reads, giving one row per CDR3 protein. Here the sample spans about 31,000 distinct CDR3 sequences, 10% to 15% being singletons. Sequencing was performed on CD4+ T cells from blood. The receptors derive from a female donor with HTLV-1-associated myelopathy (HAM/TSP). The CDR3 runs from the conserved cysteine through the conserved F or W. Fields, in order: clone size, D gene, V gene, J gene, CDR3 protein, CDR3 DNA. A D gene is named only where the DNA matches it firmly. The listing skips clone size in some rows; elsewhere it reads once, few, many or a size class.

many	-	TRBV20-1	TRBJ2-3	CSARGTRDTYTDTQYF	TGCAGTGCTAGAGGGACCCGGGACACCTACACAGATACGCAGTATTTT
many	TRBD1	TRBV6-2/TRBV6-3	TRBJ1-1	CASELQGAGTEAFF	TGTGCCAGCGAATTACAGGGGGCTGGCACTGAAGCTTTCTTT
many	TRBD2	TRBV20-1	TRBJ2-1	CSARLAGTSQRYNEQFF	TGCAGTGCTCGACTAGCGGGAACCTCGCAACGGTACAATGAGCAGTTCTTC
many	TRBD1	TRBV20-1	TRBJ1-5	CSAIRDRNQPQHF	TGCAGTGCTATCAGGGACAGAAATCAGCCCCAGCATTTT
many	-	TRBV5-1	TRBJ2-1	CASSSSYGLNGEQFF	TGCGCCAGCAGCTCGTCCTACGGACTAAACGGTGAGCAGTTCTTC
many	-	TRBV6-2/TRBV6-3	TRBJ2-2	CASSRTMNTGELFF	TGTGCCAGCAGTCGGACTATGAACACCGGGGAGCTGTTTTTT
many	-	TRBV20-1	TRBJ2-5	CSASHYRAQETQYF	TGCAGTGCTAGTCATTACAGAGCTCAAGAGACCCAGTACTTC
many	-	TRBV2	TRBJ1-1	CASSVDSMNTEAFF	TGTGCCAGCAGTGTTGACAGCATGAACACTGAAGCTTTCTTT
many	TRBD1	TRBV7-8	TRBJ2-1	CASSSLQGSSYNEQFF	TGTGCCAGCAGCTCACTACAGGGGAGCTCCTACAATGAGCAGTTCTTC
many	-	TRBV9	TRBJ2-3	CASSEGGGRDTQYF	TGTGCCAGCAGCGAGGGGGGGGGACGGGATACGCAGTATTTT
many	TRBD1	TRBV19	TRBJ1-2	CASSTLGQDNYGYTF	TGTGCCAGTAGTACCTTGGGACAGGACAACTATGGCTACACCTTC
many	-	TRBV12-3/TRBV12-4	TRBJ2-3	CASSFVQGPEYF	TGTGCCAGCAGTTTTGTTCAGGGCCCCGAGTATTTT
-	-	TRBV18	TRBJ1-6	CASSPRQGRFHF	TGTGCCAGCTCACCACGCCAGGGAAGATTCCACTTT